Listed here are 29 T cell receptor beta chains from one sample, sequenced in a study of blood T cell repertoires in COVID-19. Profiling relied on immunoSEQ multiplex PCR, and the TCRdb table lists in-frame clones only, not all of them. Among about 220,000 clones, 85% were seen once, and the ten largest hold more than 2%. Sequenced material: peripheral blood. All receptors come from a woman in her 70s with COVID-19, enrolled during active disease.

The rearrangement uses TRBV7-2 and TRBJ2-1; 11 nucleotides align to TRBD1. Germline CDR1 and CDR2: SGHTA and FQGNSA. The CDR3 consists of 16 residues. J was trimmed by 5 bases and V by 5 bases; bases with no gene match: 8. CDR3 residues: CASSGGGTGGNNEQFF. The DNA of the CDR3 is TGTGCCAGCAGCGGAGGGGGGACAGGGGGTAACAATGAGCAGTTCTTC.

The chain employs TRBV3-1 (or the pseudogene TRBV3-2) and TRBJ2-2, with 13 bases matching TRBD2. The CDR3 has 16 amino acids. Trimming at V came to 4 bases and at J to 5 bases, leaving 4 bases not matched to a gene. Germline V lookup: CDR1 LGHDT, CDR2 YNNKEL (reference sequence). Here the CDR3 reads CASSPLTSGGTGELFF. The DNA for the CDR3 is TGTGCCAGCAGCCCCCTGACTAGCGGGGGGACCGGGGAGCTGTTTTTT.

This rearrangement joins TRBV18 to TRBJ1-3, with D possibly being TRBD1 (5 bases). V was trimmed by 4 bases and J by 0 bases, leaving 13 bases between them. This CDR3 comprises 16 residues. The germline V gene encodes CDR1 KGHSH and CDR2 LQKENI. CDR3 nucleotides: TGTGCCAGCTCACTTTCACAGGTAGACTCTGGAAACACCATATATTTT. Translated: CASSLSQVDSGNTIYF.

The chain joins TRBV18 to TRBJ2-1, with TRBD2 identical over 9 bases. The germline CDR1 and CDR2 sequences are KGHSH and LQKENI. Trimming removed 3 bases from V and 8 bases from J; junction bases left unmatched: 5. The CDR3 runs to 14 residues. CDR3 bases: TGTGCCAGCTCACCTGGGACTAGCTCGGATGAGCAGTTCTTC. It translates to CASSPGTSSDEQFF.

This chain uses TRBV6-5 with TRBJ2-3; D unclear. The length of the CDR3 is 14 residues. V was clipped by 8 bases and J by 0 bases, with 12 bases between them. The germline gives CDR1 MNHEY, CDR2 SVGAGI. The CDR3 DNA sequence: TGTGCCAGCGAAATATCAGGAAGCACAGATACGCAGTATTTT. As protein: CASEISGSTDTQYF.

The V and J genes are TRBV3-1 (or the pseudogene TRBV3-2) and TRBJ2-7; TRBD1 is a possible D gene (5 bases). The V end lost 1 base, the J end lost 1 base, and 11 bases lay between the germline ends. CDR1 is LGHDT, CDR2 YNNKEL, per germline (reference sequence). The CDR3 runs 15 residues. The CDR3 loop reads CASSQVLDTSYEQYF. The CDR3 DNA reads TGTGCCAGCAGCCAAGTATTGGACACGTCCTACGAGCAGTACTTC.

The DNA of the CDR3 is TGTGCCAGCAGCTTAGTAGGTATCGGGAGGTTGGGTGAGCAGTTCTTC. Residues: CASSLVGIGRLGEQFF. This rearrangement joins TRBV7-2 to TRBJ2-1; 7 bases line up with TRBD2. V was pared by 1 base and J by 9 bases, with 12 bases of the junction left unmatched. Looked up from germline, CDR1 is SGHTA and CDR2 is FQGNSA. The CDR3 runs to 16 residues.

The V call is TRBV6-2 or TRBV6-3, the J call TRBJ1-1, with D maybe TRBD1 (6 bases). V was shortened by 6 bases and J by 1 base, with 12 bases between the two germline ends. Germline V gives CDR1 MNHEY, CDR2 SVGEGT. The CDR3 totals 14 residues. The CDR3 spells CASSDGQTNTEAFF. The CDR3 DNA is TGTGCCAGCAGCGACGGACAGACGAACACTGAAGCTTTCTTT.

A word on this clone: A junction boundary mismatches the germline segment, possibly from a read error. The CDR3 is CASSLEGRRIF. The CDR3, as DNA: TGTGCCAGCAGCTTGGAGGGAAGGAGAATCTTT. J is TRBJ1-1 and V is TRBV7-9; D is ambiguous. This CDR3 is built from 11 residues. Germline V gene sequence: CDR1 SEHNR, CDR2 FQNEAQ (reference sequence).

The CDR3 loop reads CASSYRDRDQPQHF. CDR3 coding DNA: TGTGCCAGCAGTTACAGGGACAGGGATCAGCCCCAGCATTTT. The chain carries TRBV6-2 or TRBV6-3 and TRBJ1-5; 9 bases line up with TRBD1. After removal of 2 bases from V and 5 bases from J, the junction contained 1 base not matched to a gene. Germline lookup yields CDR1 MNHEY and CDR2 SVGEGT. CDR3 length: 14 amino acids.

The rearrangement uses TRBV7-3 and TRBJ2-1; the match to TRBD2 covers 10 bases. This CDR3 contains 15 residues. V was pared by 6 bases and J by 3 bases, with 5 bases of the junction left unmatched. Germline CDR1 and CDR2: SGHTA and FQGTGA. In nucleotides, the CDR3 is TGTGCCAGCAGGACCTCTAGCGGGAGCTACAATGAGCAGTTCTTC. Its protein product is CASRTSSGSYNEQFF.

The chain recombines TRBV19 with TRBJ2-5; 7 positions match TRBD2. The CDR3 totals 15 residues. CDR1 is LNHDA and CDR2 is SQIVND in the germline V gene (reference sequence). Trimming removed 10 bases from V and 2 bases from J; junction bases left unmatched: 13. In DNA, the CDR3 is TGTGCCACCGTGGGAGGGGCGGCGGGTCAAGAGACCCAGTACTTC. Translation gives CATVGGAAGQETQYF.

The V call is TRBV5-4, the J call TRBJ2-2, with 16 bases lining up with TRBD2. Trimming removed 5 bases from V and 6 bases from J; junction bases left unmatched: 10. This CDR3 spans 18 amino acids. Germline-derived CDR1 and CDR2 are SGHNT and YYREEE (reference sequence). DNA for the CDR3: TGTGCCAGCAGTAAAGATACCGGGACTAGCGGGGGGGCCGGGGAGCTGTTTTTT. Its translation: CASSKDTGTSGGAGELFF.

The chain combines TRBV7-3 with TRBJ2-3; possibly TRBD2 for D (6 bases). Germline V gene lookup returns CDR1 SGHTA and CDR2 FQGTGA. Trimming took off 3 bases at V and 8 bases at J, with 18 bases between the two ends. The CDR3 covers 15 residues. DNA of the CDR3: TGTGCCAGCAGCTTGGGCTCCGGGACTCAGACTACGCAGTATTTT. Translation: CASSLGSGTQTTQYF.

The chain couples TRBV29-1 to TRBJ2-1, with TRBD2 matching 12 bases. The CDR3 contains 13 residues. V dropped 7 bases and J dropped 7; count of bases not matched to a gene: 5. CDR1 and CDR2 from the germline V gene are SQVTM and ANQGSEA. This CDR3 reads CSGAGTSGNEQFF. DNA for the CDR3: TGCAGCGGAGCCGGGACTAGCGGGAATGAGCAGTTCTTC.

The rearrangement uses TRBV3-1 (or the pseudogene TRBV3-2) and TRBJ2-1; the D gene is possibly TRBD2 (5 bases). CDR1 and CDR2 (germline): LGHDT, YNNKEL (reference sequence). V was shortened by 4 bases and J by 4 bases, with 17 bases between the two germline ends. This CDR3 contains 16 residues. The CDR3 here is CASSRSPAAKYNEQFF. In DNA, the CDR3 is TGTGCCAGCAGCCGATCTCCAGCGGCCAAGTACAATGAGCAGTTCTTC.

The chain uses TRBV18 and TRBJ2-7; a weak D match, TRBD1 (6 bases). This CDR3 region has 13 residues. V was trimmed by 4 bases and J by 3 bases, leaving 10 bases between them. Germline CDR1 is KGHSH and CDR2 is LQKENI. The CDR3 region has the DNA TGTGCCAGCTCACTTGGACAGAACTACGAGCAGTACTTC. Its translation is CASSLGQNYEQYF.

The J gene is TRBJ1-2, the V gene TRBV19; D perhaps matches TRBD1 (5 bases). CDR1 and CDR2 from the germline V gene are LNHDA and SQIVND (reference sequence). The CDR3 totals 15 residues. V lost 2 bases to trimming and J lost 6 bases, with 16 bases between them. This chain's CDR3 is CASSIMAGPVHGYTF. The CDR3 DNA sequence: TGTGCCAGTAGTATAATGGCAGGGCCGGTCCATGGCTACACCTTC. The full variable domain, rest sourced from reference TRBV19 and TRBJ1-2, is DGGITQSPKYLFRKEGQNVTLSCEQNLNHDAMYWYRQDPGQGLRLIYYSQIVNDFQKGDIAEGYSVSREKKESFPLTVTSAQKNPTAFYLCASSIMAGPVHGYTFGSGTRLTVV.

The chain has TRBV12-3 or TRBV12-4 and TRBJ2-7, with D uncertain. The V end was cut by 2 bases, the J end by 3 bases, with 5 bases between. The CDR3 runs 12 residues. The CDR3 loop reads CASSLQFYEQYF. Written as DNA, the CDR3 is TGTGCCAGCAGTTTACAGTTCTACGAGCAGTACTTC.

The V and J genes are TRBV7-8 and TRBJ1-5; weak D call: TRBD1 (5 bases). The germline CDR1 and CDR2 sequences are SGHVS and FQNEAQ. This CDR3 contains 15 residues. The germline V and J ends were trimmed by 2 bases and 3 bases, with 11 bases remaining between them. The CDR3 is CASSLLAQDNQPQHF. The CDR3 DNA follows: TGTGCCAGCAGCTTATTAGCACAGGACAATCAGCCCCAGCATTTT.

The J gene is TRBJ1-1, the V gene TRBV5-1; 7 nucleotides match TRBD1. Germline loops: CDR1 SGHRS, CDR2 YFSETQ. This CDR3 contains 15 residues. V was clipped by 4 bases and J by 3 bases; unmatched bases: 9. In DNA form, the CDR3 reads TGCGCCAGCAGCAATAGACAGGGTCGGGACACTGAAGCTTTCTTT. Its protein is CASSNRQGRDTEAFF.

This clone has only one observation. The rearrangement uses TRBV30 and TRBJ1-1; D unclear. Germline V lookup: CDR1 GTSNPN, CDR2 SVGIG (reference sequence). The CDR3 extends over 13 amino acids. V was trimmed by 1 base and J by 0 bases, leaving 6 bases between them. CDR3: CAWSGQVNTEAFF. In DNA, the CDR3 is TGTGCCTGGAGTGGGCAAGTGAACACTGAAGCTTTCTTT.

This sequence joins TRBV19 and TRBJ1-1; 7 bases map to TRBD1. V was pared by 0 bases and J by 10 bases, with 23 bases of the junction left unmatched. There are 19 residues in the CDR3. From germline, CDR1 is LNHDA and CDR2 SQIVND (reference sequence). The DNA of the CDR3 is TGTGCCAGTAGTATAGATCGCTCGACAGGGTACCGAAAGTCGGGCGTAGCTTTCTTT. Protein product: CASSIDRSTGYRKSGVAFF.

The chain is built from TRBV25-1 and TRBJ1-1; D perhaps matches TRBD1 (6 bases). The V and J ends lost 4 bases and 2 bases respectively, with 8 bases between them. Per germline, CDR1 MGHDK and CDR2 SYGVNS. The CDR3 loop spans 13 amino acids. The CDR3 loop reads CASSGGTNTEAFF. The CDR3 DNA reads TGTGCCAGCAGTGGAGGGACAAACACTGAAGCTTTCTTT.

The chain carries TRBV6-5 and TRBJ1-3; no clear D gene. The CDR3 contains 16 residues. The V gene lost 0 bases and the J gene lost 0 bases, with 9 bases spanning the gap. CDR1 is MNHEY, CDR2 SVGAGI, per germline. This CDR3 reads CASSYSGATSGNTIYF. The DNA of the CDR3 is TGTGCCAGCAGTTACTCGGGAGCAACCTCTGGAAACACCATATATTTT.

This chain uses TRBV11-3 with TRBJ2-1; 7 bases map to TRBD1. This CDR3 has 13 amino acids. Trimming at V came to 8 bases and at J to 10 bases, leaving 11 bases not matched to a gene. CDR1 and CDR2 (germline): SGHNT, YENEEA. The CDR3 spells CASAQGFSTEQFF. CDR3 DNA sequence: TGTGCCAGCGCACAGGGGTTTTCTACCGAGCAGTTCTTC.

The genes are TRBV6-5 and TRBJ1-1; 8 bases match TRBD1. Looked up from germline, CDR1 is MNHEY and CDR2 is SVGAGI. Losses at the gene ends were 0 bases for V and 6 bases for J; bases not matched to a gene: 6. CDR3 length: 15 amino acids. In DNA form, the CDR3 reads TGTGCCAGCAGTTACTCCGGGACAGGCGATTCTGAAGCTTTCTTT. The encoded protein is CASSYSGTGDSEAFF.

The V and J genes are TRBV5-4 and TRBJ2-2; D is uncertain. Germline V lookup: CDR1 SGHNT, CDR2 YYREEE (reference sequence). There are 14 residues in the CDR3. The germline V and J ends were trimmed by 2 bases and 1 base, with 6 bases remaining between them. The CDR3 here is CASSFNLNTGELFF. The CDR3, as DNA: TGTGCCAGCAGCTTTAATTTGAACACCGGGGAGCTGTTTTTT.

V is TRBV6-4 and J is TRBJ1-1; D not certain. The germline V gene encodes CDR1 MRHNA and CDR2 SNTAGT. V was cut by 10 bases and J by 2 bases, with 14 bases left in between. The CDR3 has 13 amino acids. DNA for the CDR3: TGTGCCACCCAGCGGGATGCCAACACTGAAGCTTTCTTT. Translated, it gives CATQRDANTEAFF.